This is a list of T cell receptor beta chains from one sample in a study of persistence of HIV-infected CD4 T cells. Profiling relied on immunoSEQ multiplex PCR, and the TCRdb table lists in-frame clones only, not all of them. The data show approximately 35,000 clones, 80% to 90% seen once. These receptors lack a known antigen. The material sequenced was CD4+ T cells sorted from PBMCs after roughly 17-hour stimulation, taken from a patient who received antiretroviral therapy. All receptors derive from an adult man with HIV who was CMV-seropositive. CDR3s include the opening cysteine and the closing phenylalanine or tryptophan. D genes are given only for firm matches. The size of a clone is reported for some rows only, either as once, few or many, or as a class for expanded clones.

clone_size d_call j_call v_call cdr3_aa cdr3_nt
. TRBD1 TRBJ1-2 TRBV19 CASHSPSGTGADSRGYTF TGTGCCAGTCATTCACCATCCGGGACAGGGGCGGATTCGAGAGGCTACACCTTC
. TRBD1 TRBJ2-1 TRBV7-3 CASSGTGSNEQFF TGTGCCAGCAGCGGGACAGGGTCCAATGAGCAGTTCTTC
. . TRBJ1-2 TRBV5-4 CASSLDNYGYTF TGTGCCAGCAGCTTGGACAACTATGGCTACACCTTC
. . TRBJ2-5 TRBV5-1 CASSPAAGRETQYF TGCGCCAGCAGCCCCGCGGCGGGGAGGGAGACCCAGTACTTC
. TRBD1 TRBJ2-5 TRBV6-4 CASSRGQQETQYF TGTGCCAGCAGTAGGGGACAGCAAGAGACCCAGTACTTC
. . TRBJ2-6 TRBV19 CASSQGSTGANVLTF TGTGCCAGTAGCCAAGGTAGTACTGGGGCCAACGTCCTGACTTTC
. . TRBJ2-2 TRBV5-6 CASSWQRVNTGELFF TGTGCCAGCAGCTGGCAGCGGGTTAACACCGGGGAGCTGTTTTTT
. . TRBJ1-4 TRBV28 CASSLPGAGFGKLFF TGTGCCAGCAGTTTGCCAGGCGCCGGATTTGGGAAACTGTTTTTT
. . TRBJ2-5 TRBV13 CASSFGKNGETQYF TGTGCCAGCAGCTTCGGCAAAAATGGAGAGACCCAGTACTTC
. . TRBJ2-3 TRBV3-1/TRBV3-2 CASSQEAQSPQYF TGTGCCAGCAGCCAAGAAGCTCAATCTCCGCAGTATTTT
. TRBD1 TRBJ1-1 TRBV10-2 CASSIRPGTGLNTEAFF TGCGCCAGCAGCATTCGTCCCGGGACAGGGCTGAACACTGAAGCTTTCTTT
. TRBD1 TRBJ1-2 TRBV7-2 CASGGQLNYGYTF TGTGCCAGCGGGGGACAGCTCAACTATGGCTACACCTTC
. . TRBJ1-4 TRBV21-1 CASLRGVANEKLFF TGTGCCAGCCTTCGGGGGGTTGCTAATGAAAAACTGTTTTTT
. . TRBJ2-5 TRBV7-9 CASSLVTETQYF TGTGCCAGCAGCTTGGTCACAGAGACCCAGTACTTC
. TRBD2 TRBJ2-2 TRBV4-3 CASSQGRGGPAGELFF TGCGCCAGCAGCCAAGGGCGGGGGGGTCCGGCCGGGGAGCTGTTTTTT
once . TRBJ2-1 TRBV5-1 CASSLYRVGNEQFF TGCGCCAGCAGCTTGTACAGGGTGGGAAATGAGCAGTTCTTC
. TRBD1 TRBJ1-2 TRBV20-1 CSASDTGGYGYTF TGCAGTGCTAGTGATACAGGGGGCTATGGCTACACCTTC
. . TRBJ1-4 TRBV5-1 CASSLDTKGGEKLFF TGCGCCAGCAGCTTGGATACTAAGGGGGGCGAAAAACTGTTTTTT
. TRBD1 TRBJ1-2 TRBV27 CASSSSPGGGTYGYTF TGTGCCAGCAGTTCCTCCCCAGGGGGGGGGACCTATGGCTACACCTTC
. . TRBJ1-5 TRBV6-2/TRBV6-3 CASSQTGGNQPQHF TGTGCCAGCAGCCAGACAGGTGGCAATCAGCCCCAGCATTTT
. . TRBJ1-2 TRBV9 CASSPTIRGDAYGYTF TGTGCCAGCAGCCCTACCATCAGAGGGGACGCCTATGGCTACACCTTC
. TRBD2 TRBJ2-3 TRBV5-1 CASSVSGGAFTDTQYF TGCGCCAGCAGCGTTAGCGGGGGGGCCTTCACAGATACGCAGTATTTT
. TRBD1 TRBJ1-5 TRBV7-8 CASSYGQVQQPQHF TGTGCCAGCAGCTACGGACAGGTTCAGCAGCCCCAGCATTTT
once . TRBJ2-5 TRBV7-8 CASSGGTGRTQYF TGTGCCAGCAGCGGGGGGACCGGCCGAACCCAGTACTTC
. . TRBJ1-5 TRBV14 CASSQGPNQPQHF TGTGCCAGCAGCCAGGGTCCTAATCAGCCCCAGCATTTT
. TRBD1 TRBJ2-7 TRBV6-5 CATAQGDEQYF TGTGCCACCGCACAGGGGGACGAGCAGTACTTC
. . TRBJ1-6 TRBV30 CAWSVKGILGGTNSPLHF TGTGCCTGGAGTGTAAAAGGTATACTCGGCGGGACTAATTCACCCCTCCACTTT
few . TRBJ1-2 TRBV6-5 CASLAFDGYTF TGTGCCAGCTTGGCCTTCGATGGCTACACCTTC
. . TRBJ2-7 TRBV18 CASSPWGGGVYEQYF TGTGCCAGCTCACCGTGGGGGGGCGGGGTCTACGAGCAGTACTTC
. TRBD1 TRBJ2-7 TRBV5-4 CASGRTGVGEQYF TGTGCCAGCGGAAGGACAGGTGTGGGCGAGCAGTACTTC
. TRBD1 TRBJ1-5 TRBV5-6 CASSLISGTGDQPQHF TGTGCCAGCAGCTTGATTTCCGGGACAGGAGATCAGCCCCAGCATTTT
few . TRBJ2-5 TRBV6-2/TRBV6-3 CASSFPTQTQYF TGTGCCAGCAGTTTCCCTACACAGACCCAGTACTTC
. TRBD1 TRBJ2-5 TRBV7-9 CASSLARGTGRGETQYF TGTGCCAGCAGCTTAGCACGCGGGACAGGGAGAGGGGAGACCCAGTACTTC
. . TRBJ2-7 TRBV5-1 CASSQGHDGPRGYF TGCGCCAGCAGCCAGGGACACGACGGGCCCCGAGGGTACTTC
. . TRBJ2-5 TRBV13 CASSLVGSRETQYF TGTGCCAGCAGCTTAGTGGGGAGCCGTGAGACCCAGTACTTC
. TRBD2 TRBJ2-7 TRBV4-2 CASSQDGGLAVYEQYF TGTGCCAGCAGCCAAGACGGCGGCCTAGCGGTTTACGAGCAGTACTTC
. . TRBJ1-2 TRBV13 CASSLGGLVVSF TGTGCCAGCAGCTTAGGAGGTTTGGTTGTGAGCTTC
. . TRBJ2-5 TRBV7-2 CASSLGGYGETQYF TGTGCCAGCAGCTTAGGAGGGTACGGAGAGACCCAGTACTTC
. . TRBJ2-7 TRBV12-3/TRBV12-4 CATPGGMSEQYF TGTGCCACCCCTGGGGGGATGAGCGAGCAGTACTTC
. . TRBJ1-5 TRBV6-5 CASSYSEGSNQPQHF TGTGCCAGCAGTTACTCGGAAGGGAGCAATCAGCCCCAGCATTTT
. . TRBJ1-2 TRBV27 CASSFQYLGQSDYGYTF TGTGCCAGCAGTTTCCAATATCTCGGACAGTCAGACTATGGCTACACCTTC
. TRBD1 TRBJ1-1 TRBV14 CASSQATGGVRAFF TGTGCCAGCAGCCAAGCCACAGGGGGCGTGAGAGCTTTCTTT
. TRBD1 TRBJ2-7 TRBV9 CASSVDRTGDRHEQYF TGTGCCAGCAGCGTAGACAGGACAGGGGACAGGCACGAGCAGTACTTC
. TRBD1 TRBJ1-4 TRBV4-1 CASSADRVGLFATNEKLFF TGCGCCAGCAGCGCGGACAGGGTGGGATTGTTTGCAACTAATGAAAAACTGTTTTTT
once . TRBJ2-3 TRBV27 CASRPQGIGGRDTQYF TGTGCCAGCAGGCCACAGGGAATCGGGGGTCGGGATACGCAGTATTTT
few TRBD1 TRBJ2-7 TRBV27 CASSAKEPSTGAVYEQYF TGTGCCAGCAGTGCTAAGGAACCTTCGACAGGGGCGGTTTACGAGCAGTACTTC